This paragraph covers one T cell receptor (beta chain) sequence. Axillary draining lymph nodes of breast cancer patients supplied the node samples. These data come from a study of breast tumors, draining lymph nodes, adjacent tissues. The junction had 5 bases not matched to a gene; V was cut back by 4 bases and J by 2 bases. This CDR3 is built from 15 residues. From the multiplex PCR reads, TCRdb called clonotypes with MiXCR, one entry per CDR3 protein. Among approximately 280,000 distinct CDR3 sequences listed, about 30% were seen once. The chain carries TRBV12-3 or TRBV12-4 and TRBJ1-5; 7 bases align to TRBD1. The source material was axillary lymph node tissue. The clonotype originates from a female donor with breast cancer. Some clones in this sample may be carry-over from other donors' samples. The CDR3 DNA reads TGTGCCAGCAGTTCGTCGCAGGGGGGCAATCAGCCCCAGCATTTT. Protein: CASSSSQGGNQPQHF.